This T cell receptor (beta chain) appears in the sequencing data of a study of T cell repertoires in cytomegalovirus infection. Study overall: Public TCR beta signatures marked donors with CMV infection and the matching HLA.

TCRdb ran MiXCR on the reads and lists one entry per CDR3 protein. The sample lists 450,000 to 650,000 distinct CDR3 sequences, around a quarter occurring once. This clonotype was picked up one time. Its antigen is unidentified. Study observations and caveats: HLA-C-restricted CMV-specific TCR beta clonotypes prevailed in the ex vivo response. Cumulative frequency of public TCR beta families picked out carriers of CMV plus the relevant HLA.

Germline CDR1 MNHNS, CDR2 SASEGT. Trimming removed 4 bases at V and 5 bases at J, with 14 bases between. The CDR3 runs 14 residues. This chain uses TRBV6-1 with TRBJ2-5; maybe TRBD1 (6 bases). Sequencing was performed on PBMCs. The clonotype originates from a human donor in good health (CMV status not recorded). Some clones in this sample may be carry-over from other donors' samples. CDR3 sequence: CASSVLGAQETQYF. The CDR3 coding sequence is TGTGCCAGCAGTGTCTTGGGGGCCCAGGAGACCCAGTACTTC.